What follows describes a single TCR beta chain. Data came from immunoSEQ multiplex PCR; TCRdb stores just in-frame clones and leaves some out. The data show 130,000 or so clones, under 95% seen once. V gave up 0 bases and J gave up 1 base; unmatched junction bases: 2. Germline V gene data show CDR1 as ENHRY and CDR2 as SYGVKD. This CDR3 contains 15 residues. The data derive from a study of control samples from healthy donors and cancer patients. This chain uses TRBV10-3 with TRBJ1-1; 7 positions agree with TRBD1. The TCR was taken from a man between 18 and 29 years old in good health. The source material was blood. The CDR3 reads CAISESYRGNTEAFF. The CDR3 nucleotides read TGTGCCATCAGTGAGTCCTACAGGGGGAACACTGAAGCTTTCTTT.